Following are 15 T cell receptor beta chains from one sample sequenced in a study of post-analysis software for immune sequencing data. Broader study findings: Roughly five TRBV segments were more frequent in patients than controls; TRBV5-6, TRBV5-1 and TRBV20-1 belonged to this group.

Their antigens remain unidentified. Prepared TCR beta cDNA libraries contained unique molecular identifiers. TCRdb passed the PCR reads through MiXCR, listing each CDR3 protein once. The data show roughly 800,000 distinct CDR3 sequences, approximately 53% seen once. Sequenced material: blood. Receptors originate from a girl aged 5-17 years with multiple sclerosis.

The J gene is TRBJ2-1, the V gene TRBV10-3; 9 nucleotides match TRBD2. The last part of the DNA fits TRBJ2-7 better; the J call may be wrong. The CDR3 extends over 14 amino acids. Germline V gene sequence: CDR1 ENHRY, CDR2 SYGVKD. CDR3 residues: CAISLTSGSYEQYF. In DNA, the CDR3 is TGTGCCATCAGCCTGACTAGCGGCTCCTACGAGCAGTACTTC.

V usage is TRBV20-1 and J usage is TRBJ1-2, with D perhaps TRBD1 (5 bases). CDR1 and CDR2 from the germline V gene are DFQATT and SNEGSKA (reference sequence). This CDR3 is built from 14 residues. Trimming took off 5 bases at V and 4 bases at J, with 17 bases between the two ends. The chain's CDR3 is CSAVSGTAGYGYTF. The CDR3 DNA is TGCAGTGCTGTTTCCGGGACGGCGGGCTATGGCTACACCTTC.

This clonotype appeared a few times. This sequence joins TRBV4-1 and TRBJ2-5, with 8 nucleotides matching TRBD2. CDR1 and CDR2 from the germline V gene are MGHRA and YSYEKL. Losses at the gene ends were 2 bases for V and 2 bases for J; bases not matched to a gene: 13. This CDR3 is built from 18 residues. The CDR3 DNA reads as TGCGCCAGCAGCCAACCCACGGGAGCGGGGGAACTACAAGAGACCCAGTACTTC. The encoded protein is CASSQPTGAGELQETQYF.

This clonotype was counted between two and nine times. V gene TRBV2 combines with J gene TRBJ1-5; 7 bases align to TRBD1. Germline CDR1 reads SNHLY; CDR2 reads FYNNEI. The CDR3 sequence is 15 residues long. Unmatched junction bases numbered 9, after V lost 6 bases and J lost 4 bases. The CDR3 loop is CASRPTGVSNQPQHF. The CDR3 nucleotides are TGTGCCAGCAGACCAACAGGGGTATCGAATCAGCCCCAGCATTTT.

The genes are TRBV20-1 and TRBJ1-2; TRBD1 might be the D (5 bases). Trimming left V 3 bases short and J 8 bases short, with 16 bases between. Germline CDR1 DFQATT, CDR2 SNEGSKA (reference sequence). This CDR3 comprises 13 residues. Here the CDR3 reads CSASLGALRGYTF. For the CDR3, the DNA is TGCAGTGCTAGTCTAGGGGCACTTCGGGGCTACACCTTC.

This clonotype has only a few counts. This chain connects TRBV6-4 to TRBJ2-1, with 10 bases that match TRBD2. V dropped 6 bases and J dropped 4; count of bases not matched to a gene: 6. Germline CDR1 is MRHNA and CDR2 is SNTAGT. The CDR3 length is 15 residues. The CDR3 protein is CASSAASGSYNEQFF. For the CDR3, the DNA is TGTGCCAGCAGCGCCGCTAGCGGGAGTTACAATGAGCAGTTCTTC.

The V gene is TRBV10-3, the J gene TRBJ1-2, with TRBD1 identical over 8 bases. Germline V gene sequence: CDR1 ENHRY, CDR2 SYGVKD. The V segment lost 8 bases and the J segment 1 base; nucleotides outside the gene matches: 9. The CDR3 is made up of 15 amino acids. CDR3 in amino acids: CAIFQRTGLNYGYTF. DNA of the CDR3: TGTGCCATCTTCCAGAGGACAGGGCTTAACTATGGCTACACCTTC.

The table lists this clonotype with a count of one. The germline gene is not matched at one end of the junction; a read error may be the cause. This chain uses TRBV20-1 with TRBJ2-1; a weak D match, TRBD2 (5 bases). Per the germline V gene, CDR1 is DFQATT and CDR2 is SNEGSKA (reference sequence). This CDR3 has 14 amino acids. CDR3 in DNA: TGCAGTACTAGAGGGCTAGCTGATTACAATGAGCAGTTCTTC. It codes for CSTRGLADYNEQFF.

To note about this clonotype: At one boundary the junction diverges from the germline segment, which might be a read error. The V and J genes are TRBV6-2 or TRBV6-3 and TRBJ2-7; TRBD1 agrees at 7 bases. The CDR3 has 14 amino acids. Germline V gene sequence: CDR1 MNHEY, CDR2 SVGEGT. CDR3 nucleotides: TGTGCCAGCAATTACCGGGACAGAACCTACGAGCAGTACTTC. Its translation: CASNYRDRTYEQYF.

This clonotype was detected a few times. The V and J genes are TRBV15 and TRBJ2-7, with D possibly TRBD1 on 5 matching bases. The CDR3 is 20 amino acids. Looked up from germline, CDR1 is LNHNV and CDR2 is YYDKDF (reference sequence). V was trimmed by 1 base and J by 3 bases, leaving 28 bases between them. CDR3 residues: CATSRGPPLGQGRTVYEQYF. CDR3 coding DNA: TGTGCCACCAGCAGAGGCCCCCCATTAGGGCAGGGCCGGACGGTCTACGAGCAGTACTTC.

The chain links TRBV19 to TRBJ1-1; D unresolved. This CDR3 comprises 13 residues. The germline V and J ends were trimmed by 10 bases and 3 bases, with 15 bases remaining between them. Germline loops: CDR1 LNHDA, CDR2 SQIVND (reference sequence). The chain's CDR3 is CATGQGPHTEAFF. In nucleotides, the CDR3 is TGTGCCACCGGGCAAGGTCCCCACACTGAAGCTTTCTTT.

The gene calls are TRBV7-9 and TRBJ2-5, with D possibly being TRBD2 (6 bases). The J call may be wrong; the DNA end is better matched by TRBJ2-7. The CDR3 loop spans 13 amino acids. Germline CDR1 SEHNR, CDR2 FQNEAQ (reference sequence). In DNA form, the CDR3 reads TGTGCCAGCAGCAAGGAGGGTATCATCGAGCAGTACTTC. Protein product: CASSKEGIIEQYF.

This clonotype was seen just once. The rearrangement uses TRBV7-8 and TRBJ2-7, with TRBD2 matching 7 bases. The CDR3 runs to 12 residues. With 0 bases clipped from V and 12 bases from J, the junction kept 5 bases outside the gene matches. Germline CDR1 reads SGHVS; CDR2 reads FQNEAQ. The CDR3 DNA sequence: TGTGCCAGCAGCTTAGCGCCCGGGGAGGGGTACTTC. This sequence encodes CASSLAPGEGYF. Full variable domain (rest looked up from reference TRBV7-8 and TRBJ2-7): GAGVSQSPRYKVAKRGQDVALRCDPISGHVSLFWYQQALGQGPEFLTYFQNEAQLDKSGLPSDRFFAERPEGSVSTLKIQRTQQEDSAVYLCASSLAPGEGYFGPGTRLTVT.

This clonotype was recorded a few times. The gene calls are TRBV7-8 and TRBJ2-1, with 10 bases identical to TRBD2. Trimming cost V 3 bases and J 8 bases; bases outside gene matches: 13. Germline V gene lookup returns CDR1 SGHVS and CDR2 FQNEAQ. CDR3 length equals 17 residues. The CDR3 region is CASSFGTSDNFRYEQFF. The CDR3 region has the DNA TGTGCCAGCAGCTTCGGGACTAGCGACAATTTCCGCTATGAGCAGTTCTTC.

This sequence joins TRBV15 and TRBJ2-7, with TRBD1 identical over 8 bases. With 5 bases clipped from V and 9 bases from J, the junction kept 9 bases outside the gene matches. The CDR3 contains 13 residues. Germline CDR1 is LNHNV and CDR2 is YYDKDF (reference sequence). The CDR3 nucleotides read TGTGCCACCAGCGGACGTCCCGGGACAGGGCAGTACTTC. Residues: CATSGRPGTGQYF. Based on the CDR3 plus reference TRBV15 and TRBJ2-7, the full variable domain is DAMVIQNPRYQVTQFGKPVTLSCSQTLNHNVMYWYQQKSSQAPKLLFHYYDKDFNNEADTPDNFQSRRPNTSFCFLDIRSPGLGDTAMYLCATSGRPGTGQYFGPGTRLTVT.